The present T cell receptor beta chain was sequenced within a study of T cell changes during pregnancy in multiple sclerosis (dated by TCRdb to between 2018 and 2021). Some background on the complete study: In women with multiple sclerosis, the researchers looked at how the T cell repertoire shifted as pregnancy progressed.

Libraries were built with the immunoSEQ multiplex PCR assay. The source is immuneACCESS, and TCRdb retained only in-frame sequences with V and J called. Part of the clones is not carried over; for the studies checked, unresolved V genes explain less than half of this, and the remainder is unexplained. The sample profile shows about 45,000 clones; more than 85% of them were found once. The ten largest clonotypes hold roughly 3% of the sample. Comment on this clone: Its antigen remains undetermined. No qualities accompany the bases; no much larger clone lies one base away.

Material: CD8+ T cells from peripheral blood mononuclear cells, obtained in the second trimester of pregnancy. The origin of this receptor is a female donor with multiple sclerosis, enrolled in a pregnancy study.

The nucleotide sequence is TGTGCCACCAGTGCAGACAGCCAAGAGACCCAGTACTTC. This encodes CATSADSQETQYF. Recombination joined TRBV15 with TRBJ2-5; TRBD1 is possibly the D segment (5 matching bases). Including the terminal cysteine and phenylalanine, the CDR3 comprises 13 residues. This entry keeps only the CDR3 DNA: 39 bases, framed from base 1. Trimming costs V 6 bases and J 1 base, and their ends lie 9 bases apart. As encoded in the germline V gene (reference sequence), CDR1 is LNHNV while CDR2 is YYDKDF.